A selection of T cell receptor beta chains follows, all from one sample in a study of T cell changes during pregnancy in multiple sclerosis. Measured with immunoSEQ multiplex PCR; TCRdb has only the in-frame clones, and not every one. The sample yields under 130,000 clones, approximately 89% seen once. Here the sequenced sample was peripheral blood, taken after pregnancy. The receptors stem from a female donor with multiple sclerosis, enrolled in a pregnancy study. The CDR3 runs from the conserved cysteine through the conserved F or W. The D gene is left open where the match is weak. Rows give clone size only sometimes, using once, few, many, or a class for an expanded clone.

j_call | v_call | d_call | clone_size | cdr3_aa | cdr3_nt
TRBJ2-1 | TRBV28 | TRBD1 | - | CASSFFGTGGGEQFF | TGTGCCAGCAGTTTTTTTGGGACAGGGGGCGGTGAGCAGTTCTTC
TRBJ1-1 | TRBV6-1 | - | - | CASRATPRGTEAFF | TGTGCCAGCAGGGCGACACCACGGGGCACTGAAGCTTTCTTT
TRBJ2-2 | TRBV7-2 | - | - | CASSPITGLSTGELFF | TGTGCCAGCAGTCCTATAACAGGGCTGAGCACCGGGGAGCTGTTTTTT
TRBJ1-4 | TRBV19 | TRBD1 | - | CASSDPSDRVAEKLFF | TGTGCCAGTAGTGATCCATCGGACAGGGTGGCTGAAAAACTGTTTTTT
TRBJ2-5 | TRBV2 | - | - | CASISQGREETQYF | TGTGCCAGCATCTCGCAGGGGAGAGAGGAGACCCAGTACTTC
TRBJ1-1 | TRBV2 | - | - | CASRQVENTEAFF | TGTGCCAGCCGGCAGGTGGAGAACACTGAAGCTTTCTTT
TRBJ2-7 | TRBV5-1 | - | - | CASSLIGQIVEQYF | TGCGCCAGCAGCTTGATAGGACAAATAGTGGAGCAGTACTTC
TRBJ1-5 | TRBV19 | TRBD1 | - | CASSSGQYSNQPQHF | TGTGCCAGTAGTTCGGGACAGTATAGCAATCAGCCCCAGCATTTT
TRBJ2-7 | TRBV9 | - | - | CASSVYPDTSYEQYF | TGTGCCAGCAGCGTATACCCGGACACCTCCTACGAGCAGTACTTC
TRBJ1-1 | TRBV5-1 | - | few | CASSLTGMNTEAFF | TGCGCCAGCAGCTTGACAGGGATGAACACTGAAGCTTTCTTT
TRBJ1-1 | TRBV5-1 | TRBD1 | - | CASSSGTGVGTFF | TGCGCCAGCAGTTCCGGGACAGGGGTCGGGACTTTCTTT
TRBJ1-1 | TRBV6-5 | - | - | CASTLGANTEAFF | TGTGCCAGCACCCTGGGGGCGAACACTGAAGCTTTCTTT